This is a list of T cell receptor beta chains from one sample in a study of blood T cells in healthy people across ages. TCRdb analysed the 5' RACE reads with MiXCR anew, one entry per CDR3 protein. The data contain 1.5 million to 1.9 million distinct CDR3 sequences, 35% to 45% of them singletons. Sequencing input: blood. The source of these receptors is a woman aged 18 to 35 in good health. The CDR3 runs from the conserved cysteine through the conserved F or W.

TRBV4-3	TRBJ2-5	CASSQEGGLFGETQYF
TRBV12-3/TRBV12-4	TRBJ2-1	CASKLGGTGTWDEQFF
TRBV7-2	TRBJ2-7	CASSLTGGVNEQYF
TRBV9	TRBJ1-2	CASSVEGRDGYTF
TRBV27	.	CASSLDRGQAIQYF
TRBV11-2	TRBJ2-1	CASSLVRGRQETQFF
TRBV20-1	TRBJ2-1	CSAGAGDGSYNEQFF
TRBV12-5	TRBJ1-1	CASGLNRQGYTEAFF
TRBV6-6	TRBJ2-3	CASSVQGPQYF
TRBV21-1	TRBJ2-5	CASSKGVGGEETQYF
TRBV29-1	TRBJ2-1	CSVVSQINEQFF
TRBV6-6	TRBJ2-7	CASSYSPVSYEQYF
TRBV5-1	TRBJ1-4	CASSLVSHTEKLFF
TRBV7-9	.	CASSSWTSEDPYEQYF
TRBV28	TRBJ2-7	CASSPTGQALSYEQYF
TRBV6-2/TRBV6-3	TRBJ2-4	CASSFRAIAKNIQYF
TRBV28	TRBJ2-2	CASSLWKSGTGELFF
TRBV7-2	TRBJ2-2	CASSLGGLSYTRIRTGELFF
TRBV21-1	TRBJ1-1	CASSKGGDLNTEAFF
TRBV5-1	TRBJ2-5	CASTRDSQETQYF
TRBV24-1	TRBJ2-1	CATSDLTPTDSYNEQFF
TRBV14	TRBJ2-1	CASSLRRAGYNEQFF
TRBV27	TRBJ1-2	CASSLSAMNGYTF
TRBV6-5	TRBJ1-3	CASSYAGARNTIYF
TRBV7-9	TRBJ1-4	CASSSEQGAFNEKLFF
TRBV29-1	TRBJ2-2	CSVAPGLAGTGELFF
TRBV6-5	TRBJ2-7	CASRNWGQLPHEQYF
TRBV7-2	TRBJ2-1	CASSIRDTNLWEQFF
TRBV4-3	TRBJ2-7	CASSQDMRGRAYEQYF
TRBV29-1	TRBJ1-1	CSVLQVEAFF
TRBV7-9	TRBJ2-5	CASSLFSSGKETQYF
TRBV25-1	TRBJ1-5	CASSHNWGGRKPQHF
TRBV3-1	TRBJ1-1	CASSARGWTEAFF
TRBV6-6	TRBJ1-5	CATTLGGARNQPQHF
TRBV5-1	TRBJ1-1	CASSLVAGMNTEAFF
TRBV4-1	TRBJ2-2	CASSHGRFVTGELFF
TRBV7-8	.	CASSLARGDQTQYF
TRBV7-3	TRBJ2-5	CASSHKGGQETQYF
TRBV7-3	TRBJ1-1	CASSLMSRGQNTEAFF
TRBV7-2	TRBJ1-1	CVSSNIMTGAGRAEAFF
TRBV20-1	TRBJ2-1	CSASGSDNEQFF
TRBV4-3	TRBJ2-3	CASSQEMRRGDTDTQYF
TRBV30	TRBJ1-2	CAWYRGLGGYTF
TRBV25-1	TRBJ1-1	CASSEYVTGGVGYAFF
TRBV28	TRBJ2-3	CASSSDRGTDTQYF
TRBV5-1	TRBJ2-7	CASSLASGSSSYEQYF
TRBV29-1	TRBJ2-3	CSVVGPPSTDTQYF
TRBV5-1	TRBJ2-2	CASSVGTNTGELFF